Following are 4 T cell receptor beta chains from one sample sequenced in a study of human T cells and chemical hapten exposure. TCRdb fed the RACE reads into MiXCR, producing one record per CDR3 protein. The sample gives roughly 260,000 distinct CDR3 sequences, about 8.1% of which show up once; 2.3% is in the top ten. Specified time point: pre-sensitization, week 0. Treatment in this sample: therapeutic diphenylcyclopropenone sensitization with weekly scalp DPC. This specimen consisted of whole blood, obtained in connection with sensitization to the hapten diphenylcyclopropenone (DPC). Every receptor here comes from a middle-aged woman with alopecia areata. Some clones in this sample may be carry-over from other donors' samples.

This clonotype was seen many times. This rearrangement joins TRBV7-2 to TRBJ2-1; the match to TRBD2 covers 11 bases. Losses at the gene ends were 2 bases for V and 8 bases for J; bases not matched to a gene: 14. The CDR3 sequence is 18 residues long. CDR1 and CDR2 from the germline V gene are SGHTA and FQGNSA. The DNA for the CDR3 is TGTGCCAGCAGCTTAAACAGCCTTGTAGCGGGAGGGAGTTATGAGCAGTTCTTC. This gives the protein CASSLNSLVAGGSYEQFF.

The gene calls are TRBV6-2 or TRBV6-3 and TRBJ1-5; no definite D call. The germline V and J ends were trimmed by 9 bases and 9 bases, with 15 bases remaining between them. The germline V gene encodes CDR1 MNHEY and CDR2 SVGEGT. The length of the CDR3 is 12 residues. CDR3 amino acids: CASTPNDGPQHF. In DNA, the CDR3 is TGTGCCAGTACCCCAAACGATGGGCCCCAGCATTTT.

This clonotype was seen only a few times. The chain links TRBV28 to TRBJ2-1; TRBD2 matches at 16 bases. The germline V gene encodes CDR1 MDHEN and CDR2 SYDVKM. This CDR3 region has 21 residues. J lost 7 bases, V lost 5 bases, and 20 bases had no gene match. The CDR3 DNA is TGTGCCAGCAGTCCCCGACCCGGGACAGGGGGACTAGCGGGAGGGTGGAATGAGCAGTTCTTC. It translates to CASSPRPGTGGLAGGWNEQFF.

This chain joins TRBV24-1 and TRBJ2-3, with TRBD2 matching over 8 bases. V lost 5 bases, J lost 2 bases, and 5 bases stayed unmatched. The CDR3 length is 15 residues. Per germline, CDR1 KGHDR and CDR2 SFDVKD. The DNA for the CDR3 is TGTGCCACCAGTGCAGCTAGCGGGTACACAGATACGCAGTATTTT. This codes for CATSAASGYTDTQYF.